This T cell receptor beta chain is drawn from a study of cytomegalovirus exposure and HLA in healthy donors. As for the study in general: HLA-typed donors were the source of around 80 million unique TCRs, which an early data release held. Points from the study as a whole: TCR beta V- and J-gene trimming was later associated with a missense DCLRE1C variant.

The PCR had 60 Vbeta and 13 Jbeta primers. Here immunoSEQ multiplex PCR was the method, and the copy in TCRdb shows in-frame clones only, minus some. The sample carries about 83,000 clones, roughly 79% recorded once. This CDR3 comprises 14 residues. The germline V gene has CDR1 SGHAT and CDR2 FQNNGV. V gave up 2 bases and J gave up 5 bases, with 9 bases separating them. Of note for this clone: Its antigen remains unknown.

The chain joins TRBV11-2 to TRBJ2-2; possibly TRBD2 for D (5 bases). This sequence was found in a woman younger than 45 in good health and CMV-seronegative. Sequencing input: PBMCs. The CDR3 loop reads CASSLLPGTGELFF. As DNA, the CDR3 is TGTGCCAGCAGCTTACTCCCGGGGACCGGGGAGCTGTTTTTT. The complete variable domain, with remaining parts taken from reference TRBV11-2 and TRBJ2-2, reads EAGVAQSPRYKIIEKRQSVAFWCNPISGHATLYWYQQILGQGPKLLIQFQNNGVVDDSQLPKDRFSAERLKGVDSTLKIQPAKLEDSAVYLCASSLLPGTGELFFGEGSRLTVL.